The 10 T cell receptor beta chains reported below all come from one sample, sequenced in a study of shared clonotypes between healthy human individuals. Assay used: immunoSEQ multiplex PCR; TCRdb lists only in-frame clones, some missing. The sample has 2,500,000 or so clones, 92% seen once. The sample was naive CD4+ T cells from PBMCs. The sample's subset: CD45RA+ positively selected. The source of these receptors is a man aged 18-30 years in good health. Some clones in this sample may be carry-over from other donors' samples.

This sequence joins TRBV5-1 and TRBJ2-5, with a weak D call TRBD2 (6 bases). The CDR3 has 14 amino acids. The germline V and J ends were trimmed by 1 base and 5 bases, with 12 bases remaining between them. Germline lookup yields CDR1 SGHRS and CDR2 YFSETQ. The CDR3 DNA reads as TGCGCCAGCAGCTTGTCGGGAGACGGGGAGACCCAGTACTTC. Translating it yields CASSLSGDGETQYF.

The rearrangement uses TRBV7-2 and TRBJ2-1; TRBD1 aligns across 7 bases. Per germline, CDR1 SGHTA and CDR2 FQGNSA. This CDR3 contains 15 residues. Trimming took 1 base from V and 3 from J; bases not matched to a gene: 3. The CDR3 sequence: CASSLVGTDYNEQFF. The CDR3 nucleotides read TGTGCCAGCAGCTTAGTCGGGACAGACTACAATGAGCAGTTCTTC. Full variable domain (rest looked up from reference TRBV7-2 and TRBJ2-1): GAGVSQSPSNKVTEKGKDVELRCDPISGHTALYWYRQSLGQGLEFLIYFQGNSAPDKSGLPSDRFSAERTGGSVSTLTIQRTQQEDSAVYLCASSLVGTDYNEQFFGPGTRLTVL.

The V and J genes are TRBV18 and TRBJ2-7; the D call may be TRBD1 or TRBD2 (5 bases each). Between the trimmed V and J ends, which lost 6 bases and 1 base, there was a span of 16 bases. The CDR3 contains 15 residues. Germline CDR1 is KGHSH and CDR2 is LQKENI. CDR3 nucleotides: TGTGCCAGCTCCCTTGTACGGGACCGATCCTACGAGCAGTACTTC. It codes for CASSLVRDRSYEQYF.

The V gene is TRBV9, the J gene TRBJ2-2; TRBD2 aligns across 8 bases. The CDR3 totals 16 residues. Looked up from germline, CDR1 is SGDLS and CDR2 is YYNGEE. V trimming: 0 bases; J trimming: 4 bases; junction bases outside the gene matches: 5. In DNA form, the CDR3 reads TGTGCCAGCAGCGTAGCGGGAGGGGGATCCACCGGGGAGCTGTTTTTT. Its translation: CASSVAGGGSTGELFF.

This CDR3 reads CASSPLASSYEQYF. The CDR3 region has the DNA TGTGCCAGCTCACCACTTGCAAGCTCCTACGAGCAGTACTTC. The gene calls are TRBV18 and TRBJ2-7; D unclear. This CDR3 has 14 residues. Germline V gene data show CDR1 as KGHSH and CDR2 as LQKENI. Trimming left V 1 base short and J 0 bases short, with 7 bases between.

This chain connects TRBV5-1 to TRBJ1-3, with D uncertain. V lost 0 bases to trimming and J lost 1 base, with 8 bases between them. Germline loops: CDR1 SGHRS, CDR2 YFSETQ. This CDR3 is 15 amino acids long. The CDR3 protein is CASSLAVISGNTIYF. The CDR3 bases are TGCGCCAGCAGCTTGGCCGTGATTTCTGGAAACACCATATATTTT.

The chain combines TRBV10-3 with TRBJ2-7; tentatively, D is TRBD1 (6 bases). The CDR3 consists of 13 residues. Germline V CDR1 and CDR2: ENHRY, SYGVKD. V shed 10 bases and J shed 1 base, with 14 bases lying between them. The CDR3 DNA follows: TGTGCCACAAGACCAGGACAGTCCTACGAGCAGTACTTC. Encoded protein: CATRPGQSYEQYF.

The chain employs TRBV29-1 and TRBJ1-2; 8 nucleotides agree with TRBD1. Looked up from germline, CDR1 is SQVTM and CDR2 is ANQGSEA. This CDR3 spans 11 amino acids. Trimming took 7 bases from V and 3 from J; bases not matched to a gene: 1. DNA of the CDR3: TGCAGCGACAGGGGGGACTATGGCTACACCTTC. Protein product: CSDRGDYGYTF.

The chain links TRBV6-5 to TRBJ2-7, with 12 bases that match TRBD2. CDR3 length: 15 residues. J was trimmed by 3 bases and V by 2 bases; bases with no gene match: 2. CDR1 and CDR2 from the germline V gene are MNHEY and SVGAGI. CDR3 sequence (DNA): TGTGCCAGCAGTTACCTAGCGGGAGGGTTCTACGAGCAGTACTTC. Translating gives CASSYLAGGFYEQYF.

V usage is TRBV11-2 and J usage is TRBJ2-7; 11 positions agree with TRBD2. Germline V gene data show CDR1 as SGHAT and CDR2 as FQNNGV. V gave up 1 base and J gave up 2 bases; unmatched junction bases: 10. This CDR3 has 18 amino acids. CDR3 in amino acids: CASSLGPSGRSLTYEQYF. CDR3 in DNA: TGTGCCAGCAGCTTAGGTCCTAGCGGGAGGTCCCTGACCTACGAGCAGTACTTC.